This T cell receptor beta chain was obtained from a study of blood T cell repertoires in COVID-19. J gave up 6 bases and V 5 bases, and 13 bases lay outside the gene matches. CDR3 size: 17 residues. Germline V lookup: CDR1 KGHSH, CDR2 LQKENI. The protocol was immunoSEQ multiplex PCR, while the TCRdb copy is restricted to in-frame clones and leaves out a portion. Among roughly 320,000 clones listed, 75% to 90% were seen once. This TCR derives from a woman in her fifties or sixties with COVID-19, enrolled during active disease. The V and J genes are TRBV18 and TRBJ2-3, with 11 bases fitting TRBD2. Sequencing used peripheral blood. In DNA, the CDR3 is TGTGCCAGCTCAAACCCGGTAGCGGGAGGGTCGGGGGATACGCAGTATTTT. Amino acid sequence: CASSNPVAGGSGDTQYF.